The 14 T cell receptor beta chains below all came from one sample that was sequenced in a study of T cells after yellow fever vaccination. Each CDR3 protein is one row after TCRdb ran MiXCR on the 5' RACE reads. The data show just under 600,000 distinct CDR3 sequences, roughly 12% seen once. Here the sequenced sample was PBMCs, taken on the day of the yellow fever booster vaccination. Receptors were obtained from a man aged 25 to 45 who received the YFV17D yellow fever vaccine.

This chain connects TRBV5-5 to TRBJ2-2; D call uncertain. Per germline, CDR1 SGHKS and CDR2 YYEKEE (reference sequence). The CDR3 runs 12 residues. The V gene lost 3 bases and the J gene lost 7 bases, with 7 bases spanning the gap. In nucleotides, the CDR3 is TGTGCCAGCAGCTACCCAGGCGGGGAGCTGTTTTTT. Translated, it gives CASSYPGGELFF.

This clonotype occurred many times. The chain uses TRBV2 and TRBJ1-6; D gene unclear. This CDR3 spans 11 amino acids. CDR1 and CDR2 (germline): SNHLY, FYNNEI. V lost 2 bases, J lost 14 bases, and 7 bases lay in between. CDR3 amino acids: CASSERRTLHF. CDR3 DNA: TGTGCCAGCAGTGAAAGGCGCACCCTCCACTTT.

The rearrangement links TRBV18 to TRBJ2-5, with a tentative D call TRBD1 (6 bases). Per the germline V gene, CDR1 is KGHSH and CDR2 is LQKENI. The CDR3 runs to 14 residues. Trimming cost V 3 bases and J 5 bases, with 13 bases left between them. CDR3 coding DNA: TGTGCCAGCTCACCCTTGACAGGCGAGGAGACCCAGTACTTC. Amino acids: CASSPLTGEETQYF.

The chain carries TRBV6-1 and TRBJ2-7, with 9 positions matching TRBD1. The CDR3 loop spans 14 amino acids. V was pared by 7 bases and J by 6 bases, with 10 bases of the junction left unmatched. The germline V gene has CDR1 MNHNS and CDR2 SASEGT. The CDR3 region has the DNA TGTGCCAGCAAGGAGGCGGGGACAGGGACCGAGCAGTACTTC. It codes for CASKEAGTGTEQYF.

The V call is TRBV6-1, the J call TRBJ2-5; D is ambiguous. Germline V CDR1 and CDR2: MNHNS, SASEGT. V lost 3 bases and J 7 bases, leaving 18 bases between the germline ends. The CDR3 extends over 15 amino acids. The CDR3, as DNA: TGTGCCAGCAGTGATGGGCTGGTACAAGAAGGGACCCAGTACTTC. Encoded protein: CASSDGLVQEGTQYF.

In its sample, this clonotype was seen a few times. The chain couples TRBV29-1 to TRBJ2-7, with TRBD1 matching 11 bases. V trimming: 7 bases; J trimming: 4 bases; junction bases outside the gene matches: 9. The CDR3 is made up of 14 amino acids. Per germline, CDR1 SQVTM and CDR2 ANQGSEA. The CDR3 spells CSAGQGAPLYEQYF. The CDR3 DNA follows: TGCAGCGCAGGACAGGGGGCGCCTCTGTACGAGCAGTACTTC.

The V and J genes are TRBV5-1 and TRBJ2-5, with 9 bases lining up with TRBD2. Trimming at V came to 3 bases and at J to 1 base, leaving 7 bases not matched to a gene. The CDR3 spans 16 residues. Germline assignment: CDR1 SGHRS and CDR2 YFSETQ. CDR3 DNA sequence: TGCGCCAGCAGCTCAATAGCGGGAGTCGTCCAAGAGACCCAGTACTTC. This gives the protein CASSSIAGVVQETQYF. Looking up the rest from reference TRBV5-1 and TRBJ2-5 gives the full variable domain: KAGVTQTPRYLIKTRGQQVTLSCSPISGHRSVSWYQQTPGQGLQFLFEYFSETQRNKGNFPGRFSGRQFSNSRSEMNVSTLELGDSALYLCASSSIAGVVQETQYFGPGTRLLVL.

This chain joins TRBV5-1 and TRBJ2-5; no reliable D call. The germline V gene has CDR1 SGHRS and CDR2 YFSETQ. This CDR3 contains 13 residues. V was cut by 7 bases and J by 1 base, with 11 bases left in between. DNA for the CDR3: TGCGCCAGCTGTCCCACGGGCCAAGAGACCCAGTACTTC. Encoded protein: CASCPTGQETQYF.

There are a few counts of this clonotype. CDR3 DNA sequence: TGTGCCAGCAGCGTAGGGGACAGGGGCGGCTACGAGCAGTACTTC. As protein: CASSVGDRGGYEQYF. This chain links TRBV9 with TRBJ2-7; TRBD1 aligns across 10 bases. Germline V gene lookup returns CDR1 SGDLS and CDR2 YYNGEE. This CDR3 comprises 15 residues. V lost 0 bases and J lost 3; bases outside the gene matches: 3.

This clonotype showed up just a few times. CDR3 region: CASSLFLAEYTDTQYF. CDR3 sequence (DNA): TGTGCCAGCAGCTTATTTCTAGCGGAGTACACAGATACGCAGTATTTT. V gene TRBV7-2 combines with J gene TRBJ2-3, with TRBD2 identical over 7 bases. CDR3 length equals 16 residues. The J segment lost 2 bases and the V segment lost 2 bases, leaving 7 bases of the junction unmatched. CDR1 SGHTA and CDR2 FQGNSA come from the germline V gene.

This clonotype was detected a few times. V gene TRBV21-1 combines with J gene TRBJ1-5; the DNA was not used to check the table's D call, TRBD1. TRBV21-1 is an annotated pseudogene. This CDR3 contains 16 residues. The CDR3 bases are TGTGCCAGCAGCAAAGGCGAGGGACAGGGGAATCAGCCCCAGCATTTT. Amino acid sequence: CASSKGEGQGNQPQHF.

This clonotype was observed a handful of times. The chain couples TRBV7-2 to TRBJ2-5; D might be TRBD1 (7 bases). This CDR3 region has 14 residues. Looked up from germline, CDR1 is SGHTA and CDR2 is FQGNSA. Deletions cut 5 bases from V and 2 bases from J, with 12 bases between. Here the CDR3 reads CASSRQGGQETQYF. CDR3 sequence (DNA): TGTGCCAGCAGCAGGCAGGGGGGTCAAGAGACCCAGTACTTC.

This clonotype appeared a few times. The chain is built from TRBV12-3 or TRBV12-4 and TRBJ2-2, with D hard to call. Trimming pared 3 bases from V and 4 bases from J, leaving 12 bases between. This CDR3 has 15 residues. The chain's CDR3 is CASSFPPSSTGELFF. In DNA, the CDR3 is TGTGCCAGCAGTTTCCCCCCCTCCAGCACCGGGGAGCTGTTTTTT.

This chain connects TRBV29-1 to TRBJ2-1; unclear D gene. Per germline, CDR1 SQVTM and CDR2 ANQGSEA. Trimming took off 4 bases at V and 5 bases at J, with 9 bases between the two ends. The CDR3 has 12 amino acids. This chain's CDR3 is CSVAFFNNEQFF. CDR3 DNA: TGCAGCGTTGCTTTTTTCAACAATGAGCAGTTCTTC.